This T cell receptor (beta chain) emerged from a study of cytotoxic CD8 clonotypes in ibrutinib-treated CLL. Study summary: In all, about a dozen patients were relapsed/refractory, some 16 were treatment-naive and roughly 18 were IGHV unmutated. Patients attained some 24 partial and 2 complete responses; at median 68 months, 14 remained remitted while approximately twelve progressed.

Overall study findings and caveats: Increased clonality at ibrutinib response gave way to a return toward baseline at progression.

A note on this clone: Its antigen is unknown.

This CDR3 has 14 residues. Trimming at V came to 5 bases and at J to 3 bases, leaving 3 bases not matched to a gene. Germline V gives CDR1 SGHAT, CDR2 FQNNGV. TCRdb's table, derived via immunoSEQ multiplex PCR, lists solely in-frame clones and lacks some. The table includes fewer than 400,000 clones, 67% detected once. The clonotype originates from a human donor with chronic lymphocytic leukemia. The sample in question was PBMCs, obtained after 36 months of ibrutinib treatment. The V gene is TRBV11-2, the J gene TRBJ2-2; 7 nucleotides agree with TRBD2. CDR3 sequence (DNA): TGTGCCAGCAGCCTCGGACTAGACACCGGGGAGCTGTTTTTT. This gives the protein CASSLGLDTGELFF.